Reported below is one T cell receptor (beta chain). These data are taken from a study of blood T cell repertoires in COVID-19. Profiled with immunoSEQ multiplex PCR; TCRdb holds only in-frame clones, not every one. Of some 340,000 clones in the sample, roughly four fifths were seen once. The V gene's germline CDR1 is SGDLS and CDR2 YYNGEE. The V and J ends lost 3 bases and 5 bases, in that order; junction bases with no gene match: 6. This CDR3 is built from 14 residues. This clonotype originated in a woman aged 45-60 years who had recovered from COVID-19. J is TRBJ1-2 and V is TRBV9; 8 bases fit TRBD1. What was sequenced was PBMCs or T cells enriched from blood (not recorded which). CDR3 DNA: TGTGCCAGCAGCGGAACTCGACAGGGGTATGGCTACACCTTC. Protein sequence: CASSGTRQGYGYTF.